This T cell receptor (beta chain) was sequenced during a study of CD8 T cells in ankylosing spondylitis. The study, taken as a whole, reports: In the blood and synovial fluid of reactive arthritis, some motif variants had been previously reported. Disease-linked clones bore a CD8+ phenotype, appearing relatively rarely in peripheral blood. Blood from ankylosing spondylitis patients appeared to carry a characteristic roughly 8-variant TCR beta motif.

V was clipped by 0 bases and J by 4 bases, with 10 bases between them. The CDR3 sequence is 14 residues long. Looked up from germline, CDR1 is LNHNV and CDR2 is YYDKDF (reference sequence). This clonotype was observed a few times. The antigen remains undetermined. For TCR beta, libraries came from quantitative 5'-RACE with molecular barcodes. TCRdb fed the 5' RACE reads into MiXCR, producing one record per CDR3 protein. This sample has roughly 350,000 distinct CDR3 sequences, with 8% found just once. Material: blood, either unsorted or a sorted T cell fraction (not recorded which). This clonotype was obtained from a male donor with ankylosing spondylitis. The chain has TRBV15 and TRBJ2-7; D is undetermined. The CDR3 spells CATSREVGRYEQYF. CDR3 bases: TGTGCCACCAGCAGAGAGGTAGGGCGGTACGAGCAGTACTTC.